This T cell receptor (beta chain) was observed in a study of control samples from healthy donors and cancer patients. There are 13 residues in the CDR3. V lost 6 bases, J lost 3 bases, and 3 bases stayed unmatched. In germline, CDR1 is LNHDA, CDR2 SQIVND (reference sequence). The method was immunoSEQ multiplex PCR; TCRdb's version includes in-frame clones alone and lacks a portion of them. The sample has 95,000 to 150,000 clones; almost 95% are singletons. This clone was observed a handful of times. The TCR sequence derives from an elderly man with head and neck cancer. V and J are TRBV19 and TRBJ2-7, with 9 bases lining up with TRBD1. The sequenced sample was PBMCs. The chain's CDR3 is CASSRDRDYEQYF. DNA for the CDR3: TGTGCCAGTAGCCGGGACAGGGACTACGAGCAGTACTTC.